One sample yielded the 3 T cell receptor beta chains listed below, sequenced in a study of T-cell memory formation after mild COVID-19. TCRdb independently ran MiXCR on the 5' RACE reads; one entry per CDR3 protein. The table shows about 290,000 distinct CDR3 sequences, with more than 15% occurring only once. Source material: PBMCs or a T cell subset sorted from them (not recorded which). The receptors shown here come from a man aged 18 to 35 who had mild COVID-19 (a few samples of this study predate the infection). Cell type and time point are not known.

This clonotype was seen more than once but under ten times. The gene calls are TRBV29-1 and TRBJ1-2; TRBD1 aligns across 7 bases. Looked up from germline, CDR1 is SQVTM and CDR2 is ANQGSEA. The V and J ends lost 5 bases and 6 bases, in that order; junction bases with no gene match: 9. The CDR3 spans 13 residues. CDR3 sequence: CSVRRQGEDGYTF. DNA for the CDR3: TGCAGCGTTAGGCGACAGGGCGAGGATGGCTACACCTTC.

This clonotype appeared many times. The J gene is TRBJ1-2, the V gene TRBV12-3 or TRBV12-4; D is unresolved. V lost 3 bases and J lost 8, with 7 bases in between. This CDR3 spans 11 amino acids. CDR3 amino acids: CASSFGEGYTF. The CDR3 DNA sequence: TGTGCCAGCAGTTTTGGCGAGGGCTACACCTTC.

Ten or more counts support this clonotype. The chain uses TRBV5-5 and TRBJ2-5, with TRBD2 as a possible D gene (5 bases). Germline assignment: CDR1 SGHKS and CDR2 YYEKEE (reference sequence). CDR3 size: 14 residues. The ends were cut back, 2 bases at V and 2 bases at J, with 10 bases in the middle. The DNA for the CDR3 is TGTGCCAGCAGCTTCCGGAGAGGGCAAGAGACCCAGTACTTC. It translates to CASSFRRGQETQYF. Variable domain in full (rest from reference TRBV5-5 and TRBJ2-5): DAGVTQSPTHLIKTRGQQVTLRCSPISGHKSVSWYQQVLGQGPQFIFQYYEKEERGRGNFPDRFSARQFPNYSSELNVNALLLGDSALYLCASSFRRGQETQYFGPGTRLLVL.